This T cell receptor (beta chain) was captured by sequencing in a study of cytomegalovirus exposure and HLA in healthy donors. Study results and limitations: The authors reported that TCR beta sequences could predict HLA-A and HLA-B alleles. These predictions were accurate for most subjects in the first cohort.

Trimming left V 7 bases short and J 1 base short, with 10 bases between. The CDR3 sequence is 13 residues long. CDR1 and CDR2 from the germline V gene are SNHLY and FYNNEI. PCR used 60 Vbeta primers and 13 Jbeta primers. TCRdb's copy holds only in-frame clones and misses some; the assay was immunoSEQ multiplex PCR. Here the sample spans roughly 81,000 clones, 65% to 80% being singletons. A note on this clone: Antigen: not known.

The sequenced sample was PBMCs. The TCR sequence derives from a man in his thirties or forties in good health and CMV-seronegative. The rearrangement links TRBV2 to TRBJ1-1; TRBD1 might be the D (5 bases). The CDR3 spells CASIGGGNTEAFF. DNA of the CDR3: TGTGCCAGCATCGGGGGAGGGAACACTGAAGCTTTCTTT.